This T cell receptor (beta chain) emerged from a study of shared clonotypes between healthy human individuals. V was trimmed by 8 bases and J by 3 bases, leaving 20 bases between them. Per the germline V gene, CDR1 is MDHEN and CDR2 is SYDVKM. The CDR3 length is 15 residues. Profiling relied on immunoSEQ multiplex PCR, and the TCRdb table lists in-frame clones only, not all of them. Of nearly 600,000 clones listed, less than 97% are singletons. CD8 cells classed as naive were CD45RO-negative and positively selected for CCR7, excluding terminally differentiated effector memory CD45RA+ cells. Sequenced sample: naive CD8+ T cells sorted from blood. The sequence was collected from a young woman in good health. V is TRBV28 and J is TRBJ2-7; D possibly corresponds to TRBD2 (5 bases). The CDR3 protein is CASCNGLIRDYEQYF. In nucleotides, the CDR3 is TGTGCCAGCTGCAACGGCCTCATCCGGGACTACGAGCAGTACTTC.